The clone carrying this T cell receptor (beta chain) was detected ten times or more. Amplified TCR beta CDR3 regions came from RNA transcripts. TCR CDR3 underwent first-round RT-PCR with the HTBI primer set. Using its own MiXCR run on the multiplex PCR reads, TCRdb lists one record per CDR3 protein. The sample includes about 600,000 distinct CDR3 sequences, 15% to 20% of them seen just once. The germline V gene encodes CDR1 MNHNY and CDR2 SVGAGI (reference sequence). Trimming removed 2 bases from V and 1 base from J; junction bases left unmatched: 2. The CDR3 is 15 amino acids. The sample comes from a study of T cells in Graves' hyperthyroidism and ophthalmopathy. Study overall: Before treatment of any kind, peripheral blood was taken at initial diagnosis.

The sequenced sample consisted of blood. The chain combines TRBV6-6 with TRBJ2-5; 9 bases are shared with TRBD1. The clonotype originates from a woman between 40 and 50 years old with Graves' ophthalmopathy. CDR3 protein: CASSYGQGTQETQYF. Here the CDR3 DNA reads TGTGCCAGCAGTTACGGACAGGGGACCCAAGAGACCCAGTACTTC.